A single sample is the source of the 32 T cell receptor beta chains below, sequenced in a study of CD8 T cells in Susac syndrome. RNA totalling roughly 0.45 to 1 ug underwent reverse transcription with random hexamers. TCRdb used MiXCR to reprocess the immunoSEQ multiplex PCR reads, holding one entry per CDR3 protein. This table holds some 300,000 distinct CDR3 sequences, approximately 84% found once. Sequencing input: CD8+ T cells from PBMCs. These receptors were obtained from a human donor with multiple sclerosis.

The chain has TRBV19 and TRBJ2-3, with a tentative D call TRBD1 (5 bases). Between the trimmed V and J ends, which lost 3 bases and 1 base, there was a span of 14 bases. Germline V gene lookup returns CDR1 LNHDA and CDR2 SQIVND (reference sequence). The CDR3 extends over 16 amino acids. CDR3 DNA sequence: TGTGCCAGTAGTATCCGGAGACAGAAGGGCACAGATACGCAGTATTTT. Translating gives CASSIRRQKGTDTQYF.

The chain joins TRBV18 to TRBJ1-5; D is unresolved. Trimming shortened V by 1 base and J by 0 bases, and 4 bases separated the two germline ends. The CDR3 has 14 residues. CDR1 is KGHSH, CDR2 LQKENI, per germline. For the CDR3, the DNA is TGTGCCAGCTCACCACAGGGTAGCAATCAGCCCCAGCATTTT. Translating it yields CASSPQGSNQPQHF.

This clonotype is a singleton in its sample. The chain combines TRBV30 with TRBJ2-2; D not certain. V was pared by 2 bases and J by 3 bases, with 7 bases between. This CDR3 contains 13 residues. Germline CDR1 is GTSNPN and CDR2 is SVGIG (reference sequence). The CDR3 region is CAWSFGHTGELFF. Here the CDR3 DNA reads TGTGCCTGGAGTTTCGGGCACACCGGGGAGCTGTTTTTT.

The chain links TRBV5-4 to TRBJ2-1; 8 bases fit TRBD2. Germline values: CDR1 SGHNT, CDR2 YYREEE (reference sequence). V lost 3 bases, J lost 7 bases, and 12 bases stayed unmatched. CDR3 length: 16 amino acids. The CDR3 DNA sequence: TGTGCCAGCAGCTATAAGCGGGAGATGGGTGGAAATGAGCAGTTCTTC. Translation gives CASSYKREMGGNEQFF. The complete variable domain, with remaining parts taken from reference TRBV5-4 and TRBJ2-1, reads ETGVTQSPTHLIKTRGQQVTLRCSSQSGHNTVSWYQQALGQGPQFIFQYYREEENGRGNFPPRFSGLQFPNYSSELNVNALELDDSALYLCASSYKREMGGNEQFFGPGTRLTVL.

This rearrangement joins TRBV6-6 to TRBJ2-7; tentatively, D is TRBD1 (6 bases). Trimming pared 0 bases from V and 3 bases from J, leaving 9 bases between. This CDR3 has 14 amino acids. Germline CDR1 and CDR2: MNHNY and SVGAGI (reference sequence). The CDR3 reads CASSYSTGNYEQYF. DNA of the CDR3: TGTGCCAGCAGTTACTCAACAGGGAACTACGAGCAGTACTTC.

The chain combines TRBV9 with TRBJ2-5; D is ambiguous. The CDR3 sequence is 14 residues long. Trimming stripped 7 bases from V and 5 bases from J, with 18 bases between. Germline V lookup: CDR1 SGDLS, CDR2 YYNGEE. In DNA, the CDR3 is TGTGCCAGCCCAAGGAGATTGTCCTGGGAGACCCAGTACTTC. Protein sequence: CASPRRLSWETQYF.

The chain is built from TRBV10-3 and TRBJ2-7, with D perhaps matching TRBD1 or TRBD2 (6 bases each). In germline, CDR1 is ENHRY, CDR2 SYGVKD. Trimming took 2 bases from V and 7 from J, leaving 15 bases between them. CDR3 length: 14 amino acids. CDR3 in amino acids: CAISEPGAFGEQYF. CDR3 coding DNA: TGTGCCATCAGTGAGCCGGGGGCTTTCGGGGAGCAGTACTTC.

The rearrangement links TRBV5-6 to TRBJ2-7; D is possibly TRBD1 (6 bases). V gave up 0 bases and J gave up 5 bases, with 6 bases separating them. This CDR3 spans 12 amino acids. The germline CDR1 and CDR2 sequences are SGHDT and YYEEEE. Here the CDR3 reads CASSLGDNEQYF. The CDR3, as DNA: TGTGCCAGCAGCTTGGGGGACAACGAGCAGTACTTC.

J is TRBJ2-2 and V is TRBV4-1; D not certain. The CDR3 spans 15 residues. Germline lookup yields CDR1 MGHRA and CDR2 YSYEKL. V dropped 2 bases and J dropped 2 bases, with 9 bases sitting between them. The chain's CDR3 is CASSQHRANTGELFF. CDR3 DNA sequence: TGCGCCAGCAGCCAACACCGGGCTAACACCGGGGAGCTGTTTTTT.

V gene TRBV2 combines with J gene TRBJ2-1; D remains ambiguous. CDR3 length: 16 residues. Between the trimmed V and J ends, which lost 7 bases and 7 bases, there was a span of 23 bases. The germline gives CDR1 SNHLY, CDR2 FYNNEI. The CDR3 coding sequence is TGTGCCAGCACTCAAAAGTGGGCCCCGCCTGGGAATGAGCAGTTCTTC. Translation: CASTQKWAPPGNEQFF.

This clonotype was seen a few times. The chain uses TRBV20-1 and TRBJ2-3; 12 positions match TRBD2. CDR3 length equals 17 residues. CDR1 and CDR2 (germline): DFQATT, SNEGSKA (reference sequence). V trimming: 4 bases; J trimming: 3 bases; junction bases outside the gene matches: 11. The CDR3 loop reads CSATPRTSGTVTDTQYF. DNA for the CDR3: TGCAGTGCTACCCCCCGGACTAGCGGGACGGTTACAGATACGCAGTATTTT.

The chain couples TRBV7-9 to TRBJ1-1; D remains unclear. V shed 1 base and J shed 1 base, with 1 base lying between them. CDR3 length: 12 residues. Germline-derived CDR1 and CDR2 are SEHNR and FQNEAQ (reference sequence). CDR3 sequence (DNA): TGTGCCAGCAGCTTAGAGAACACTGAAGCTTTCTTT. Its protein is CASSLENTEAFF.

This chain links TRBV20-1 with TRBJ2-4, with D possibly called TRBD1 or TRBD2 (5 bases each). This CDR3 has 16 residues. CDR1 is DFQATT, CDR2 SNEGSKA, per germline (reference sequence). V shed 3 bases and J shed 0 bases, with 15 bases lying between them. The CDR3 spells CSARRAGGLAKNIQYF. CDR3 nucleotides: TGCAGTGCTAGGCGGGCTGGGGGTCTAGCCAAAAACATTCAGTACTTC.

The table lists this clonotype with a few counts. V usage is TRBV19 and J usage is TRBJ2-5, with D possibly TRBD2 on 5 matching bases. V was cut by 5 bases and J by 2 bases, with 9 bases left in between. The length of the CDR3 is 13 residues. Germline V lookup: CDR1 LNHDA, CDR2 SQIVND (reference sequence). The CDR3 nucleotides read TGTGCCAGTAGTGACTACGGACAAGAGACCCAGTACTTC. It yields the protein CASSDYGQETQYF.

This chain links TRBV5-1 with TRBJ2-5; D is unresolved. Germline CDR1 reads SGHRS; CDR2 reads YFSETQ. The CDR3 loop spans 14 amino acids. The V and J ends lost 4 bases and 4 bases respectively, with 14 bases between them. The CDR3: CASSPSLVPETQYF. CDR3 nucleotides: TGCGCCAGCAGCCCCTCCCTGGTACCAGAGACCCAGTACTTC.

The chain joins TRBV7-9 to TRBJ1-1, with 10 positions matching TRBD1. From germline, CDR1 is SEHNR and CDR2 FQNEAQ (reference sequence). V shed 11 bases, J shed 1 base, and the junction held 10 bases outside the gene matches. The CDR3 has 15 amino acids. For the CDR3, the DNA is TGTGCCGCGGCCGGGGACAGGGGCACGAACACTGAAGCTTTCTTT. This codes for CAAAGDRGTNTEAFF.

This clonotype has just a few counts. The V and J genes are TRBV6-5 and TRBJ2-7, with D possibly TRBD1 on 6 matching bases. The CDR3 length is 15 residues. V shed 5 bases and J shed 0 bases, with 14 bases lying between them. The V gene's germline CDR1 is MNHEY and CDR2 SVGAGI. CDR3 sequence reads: CASSLSRGYSYEQYF. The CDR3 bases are TGTGCCAGCAGTCTCAGCAGGGGTTACTCCTACGAGCAGTACTTC.

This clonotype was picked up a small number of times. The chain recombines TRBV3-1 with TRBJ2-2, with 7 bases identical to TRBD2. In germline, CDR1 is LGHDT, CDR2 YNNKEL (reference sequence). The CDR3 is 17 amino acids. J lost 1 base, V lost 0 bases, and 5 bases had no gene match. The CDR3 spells CASSQDGEGLNTGELFF. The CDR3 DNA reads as TGTGCCAGCAGCCAAGATGGGGAGGGATTGAACACCGGGGAGCTGTTTTTT.

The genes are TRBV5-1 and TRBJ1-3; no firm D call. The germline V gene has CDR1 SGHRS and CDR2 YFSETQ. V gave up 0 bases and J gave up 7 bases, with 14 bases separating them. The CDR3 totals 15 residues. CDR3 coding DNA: TGCGCCAGCAGCTTGGGAGAAATTACCCGGAACACCATATATTTT. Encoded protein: CASSLGEITRNTIYF.

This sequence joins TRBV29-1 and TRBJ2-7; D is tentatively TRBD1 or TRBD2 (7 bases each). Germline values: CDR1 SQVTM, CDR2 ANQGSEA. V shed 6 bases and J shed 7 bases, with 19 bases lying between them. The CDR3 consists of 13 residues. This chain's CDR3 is CSVHDSGGGEQYF. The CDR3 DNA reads TGCAGCGTCCACGACTCAGGGGGGGGTGAGCAGTACTTC.

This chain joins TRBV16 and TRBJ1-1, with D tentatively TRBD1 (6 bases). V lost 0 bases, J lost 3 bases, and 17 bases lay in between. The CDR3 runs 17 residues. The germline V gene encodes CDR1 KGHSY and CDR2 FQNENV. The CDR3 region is CASSQSFGTSQDTEAFF. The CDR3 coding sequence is TGTGCCAGCAGCCAATCCTTCGGGACATCCCAGGACACTGAAGCTTTCTTT.

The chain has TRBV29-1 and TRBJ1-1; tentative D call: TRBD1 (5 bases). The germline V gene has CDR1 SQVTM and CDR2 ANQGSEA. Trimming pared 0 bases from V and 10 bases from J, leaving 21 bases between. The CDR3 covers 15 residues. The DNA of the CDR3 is TGCAGCGTTGAAGACGAAGGCGTTCCCGCGAGGGGAGCTTTCTTT. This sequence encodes CSVEDEGVPARGAFF.

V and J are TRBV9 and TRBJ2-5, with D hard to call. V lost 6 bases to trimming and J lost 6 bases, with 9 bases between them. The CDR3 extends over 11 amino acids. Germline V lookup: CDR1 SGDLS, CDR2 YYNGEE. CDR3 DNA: TGTGCCAGCACGGATGGGAAGACCCAGTACTTC. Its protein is CASTDGKTQYF.

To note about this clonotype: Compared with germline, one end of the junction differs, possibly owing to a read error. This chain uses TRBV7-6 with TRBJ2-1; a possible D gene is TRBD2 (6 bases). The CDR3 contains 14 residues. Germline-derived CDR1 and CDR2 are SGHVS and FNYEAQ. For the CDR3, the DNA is TGTTCCAGCAGCTTAGCGGCGGGTTACAATGAGCAGTTCTTC. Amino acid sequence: CSSSLAAGYNEQFF. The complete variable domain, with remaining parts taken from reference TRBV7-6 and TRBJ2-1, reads GAGVSQSPRYKVTKRGQDVALRCDPISGHVSLYWYRQALGQGPEFLTYFNYEAQQDKSGLPNDRFSAERPEGSISTLTIQRTEQRDSAMYRCSSSLAAGYNEQFFGPGTRLTVL.

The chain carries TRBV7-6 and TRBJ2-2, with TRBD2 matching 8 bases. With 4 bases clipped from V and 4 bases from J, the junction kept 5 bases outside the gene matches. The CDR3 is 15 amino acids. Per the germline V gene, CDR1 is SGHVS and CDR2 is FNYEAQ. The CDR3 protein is CASSSGTRGTGELFF. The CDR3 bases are TGTGCCAGCAGCTCCGGGACTAGGGGCACCGGGGAGCTGTTTTTT. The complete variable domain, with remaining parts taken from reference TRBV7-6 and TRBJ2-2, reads GAGVSQSPRYKVTKRGQDVALRCDPISGHVSLYWYRQALGQGPEFLTYFNYEAQQDKSGLPNDRFSAERPEGSISTLTIQRTEQRDSAMYRCASSSGTRGTGELFFGEGSRLTVL.

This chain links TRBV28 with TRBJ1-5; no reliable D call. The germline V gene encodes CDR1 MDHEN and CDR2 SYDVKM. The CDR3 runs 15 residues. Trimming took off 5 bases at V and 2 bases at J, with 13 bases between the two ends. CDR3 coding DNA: TGTGCCAGCAGTCGGTACAAGGGTGGCAATCAGCCCCAGCATTTT. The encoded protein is CASSRYKGGNQPQHF.

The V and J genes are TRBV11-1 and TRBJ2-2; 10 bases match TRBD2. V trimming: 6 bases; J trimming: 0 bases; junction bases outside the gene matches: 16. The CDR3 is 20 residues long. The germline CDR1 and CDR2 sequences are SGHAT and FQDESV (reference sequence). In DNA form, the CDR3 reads TGTGCCAGCAGGGCGCGACTAGCGGGCCTTAGTGACGCGAACACCGGGGAGCTGTTTTTT. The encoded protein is CASRARLAGLSDANTGELFF.

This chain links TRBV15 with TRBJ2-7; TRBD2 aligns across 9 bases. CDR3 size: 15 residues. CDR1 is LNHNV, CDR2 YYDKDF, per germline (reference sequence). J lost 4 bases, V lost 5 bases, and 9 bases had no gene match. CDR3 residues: CATSEGFSGRYEQYF. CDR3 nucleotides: TGTGCCACCAGCGAAGGTTTTAGCGGGAGATACGAGCAGTACTTC.

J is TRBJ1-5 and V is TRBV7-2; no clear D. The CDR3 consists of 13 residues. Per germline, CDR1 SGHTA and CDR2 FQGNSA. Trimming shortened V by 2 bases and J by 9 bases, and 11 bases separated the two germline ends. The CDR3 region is CASSLRGRGPQHF. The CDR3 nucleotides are TGTGCCAGCAGCTTACGAGGTCGGGGGCCCCAGCATTTT.

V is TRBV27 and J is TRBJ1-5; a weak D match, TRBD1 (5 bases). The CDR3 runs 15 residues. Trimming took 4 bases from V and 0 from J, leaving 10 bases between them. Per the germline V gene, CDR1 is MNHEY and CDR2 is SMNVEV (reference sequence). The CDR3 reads CASSSGVHSNQPQHF. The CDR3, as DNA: TGTGCCAGCAGTTCGGGGGTACATAGCAATCAGCCCCAGCATTTT.

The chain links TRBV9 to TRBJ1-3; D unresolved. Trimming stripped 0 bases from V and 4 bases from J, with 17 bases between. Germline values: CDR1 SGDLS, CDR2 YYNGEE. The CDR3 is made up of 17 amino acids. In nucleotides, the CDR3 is TGTGCCAGCAGCGTAGTAGGTGTCGAAGGAGCGGGAAACACCATATATTTT. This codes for CASSVVGVEGAGNTIYF.

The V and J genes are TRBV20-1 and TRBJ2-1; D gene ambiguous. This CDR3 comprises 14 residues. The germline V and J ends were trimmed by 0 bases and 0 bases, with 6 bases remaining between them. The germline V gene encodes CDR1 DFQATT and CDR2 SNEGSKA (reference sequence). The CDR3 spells CSARDISSYNEQFF. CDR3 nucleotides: TGCAGTGCTAGAGATATAAGCTCCTACAATGAGCAGTTCTTC.